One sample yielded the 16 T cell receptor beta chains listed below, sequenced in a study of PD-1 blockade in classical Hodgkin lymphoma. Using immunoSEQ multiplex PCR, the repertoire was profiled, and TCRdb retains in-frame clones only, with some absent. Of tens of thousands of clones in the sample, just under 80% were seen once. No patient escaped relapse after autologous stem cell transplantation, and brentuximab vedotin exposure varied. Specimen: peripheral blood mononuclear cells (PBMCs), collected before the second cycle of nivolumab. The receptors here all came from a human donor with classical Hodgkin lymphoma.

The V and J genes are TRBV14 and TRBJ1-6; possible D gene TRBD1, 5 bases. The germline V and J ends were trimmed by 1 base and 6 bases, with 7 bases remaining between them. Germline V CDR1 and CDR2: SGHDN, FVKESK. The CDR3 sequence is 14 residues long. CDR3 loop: CASSQVRGNSPLHF. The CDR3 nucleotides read TGTGCCAGCAGCCAAGTGAGGGGTAATTCACCCCTCCACTTT.

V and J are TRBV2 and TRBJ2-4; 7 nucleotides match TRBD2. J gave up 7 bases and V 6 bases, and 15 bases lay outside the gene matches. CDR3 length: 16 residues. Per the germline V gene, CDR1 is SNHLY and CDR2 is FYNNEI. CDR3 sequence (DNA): TGTGCCAGCAGCCTGACTAGCCTTTCTTCCCTGAACATTCAGTACTTC. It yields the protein CASSLTSLSSLNIQYF.

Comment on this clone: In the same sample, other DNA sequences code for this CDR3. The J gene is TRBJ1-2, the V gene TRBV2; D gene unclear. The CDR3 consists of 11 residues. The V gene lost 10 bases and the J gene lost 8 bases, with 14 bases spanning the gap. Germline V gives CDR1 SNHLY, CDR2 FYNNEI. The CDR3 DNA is TGTGCCATCGACATTGTACGGGGCTACACCTTC. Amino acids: CAIDIVRGYTF.

The CDR3 region is CASSLGGGAIDTQYF. The CDR3 DNA reads as TGTGCCAGCAGCTTAGGCGGGGGGGCCATAGATACGCAGTATTTT. The rearrangement joins TRBV5-4 to TRBJ2-3; 9 bases line up with TRBD2. The junction had 6 bases not matched to a gene; V was cut back by 2 bases and J by 5 bases. The germline CDR1 and CDR2 sequences are SGHNT and YYREEE (reference sequence). CDR3 size: 15 residues.

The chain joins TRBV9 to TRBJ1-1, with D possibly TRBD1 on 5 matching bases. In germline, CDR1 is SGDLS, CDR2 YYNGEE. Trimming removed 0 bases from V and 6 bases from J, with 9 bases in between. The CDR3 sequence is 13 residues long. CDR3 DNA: TGTGCCAGCAGCGTAGCCGGGGCTGCTGAAGCTTTCTTT. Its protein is CASSVAGAAEAFF.

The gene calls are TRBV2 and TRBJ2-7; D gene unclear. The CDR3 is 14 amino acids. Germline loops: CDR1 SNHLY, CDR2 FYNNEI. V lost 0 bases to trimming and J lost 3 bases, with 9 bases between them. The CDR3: CASSEAARNYEQYV. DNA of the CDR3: TGTGCCAGCAGTGAAGCGGCACGAAACTACGAGCAGTACGTC.

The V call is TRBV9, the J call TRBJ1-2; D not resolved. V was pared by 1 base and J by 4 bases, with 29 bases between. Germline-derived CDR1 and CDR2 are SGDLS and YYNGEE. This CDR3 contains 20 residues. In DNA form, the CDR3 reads TGTGCCAGCAGCGTAACCCTACGTGGGTGGGGAACACGGGGATCCTATGGCTACACCTTC. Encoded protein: CASSVTLRGWGTRGSYGYTF.

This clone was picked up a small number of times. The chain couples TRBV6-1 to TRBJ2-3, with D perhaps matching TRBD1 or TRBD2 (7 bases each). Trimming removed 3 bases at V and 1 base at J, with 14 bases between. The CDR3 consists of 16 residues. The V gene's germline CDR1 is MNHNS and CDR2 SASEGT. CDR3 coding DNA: TGTGCCAGCAGTGACTTATCAGGGGGGGGCACAGATACGCAGTATTTT. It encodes CASSDLSGGGTDTQYF.

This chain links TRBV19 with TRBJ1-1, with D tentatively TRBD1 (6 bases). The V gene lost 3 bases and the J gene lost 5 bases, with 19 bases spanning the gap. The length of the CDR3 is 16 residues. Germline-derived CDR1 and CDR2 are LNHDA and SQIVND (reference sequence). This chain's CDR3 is CASSIKAWTEVTEAFF. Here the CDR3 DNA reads TGTGCCAGTAGTATCAAGGCATGGACAGAGGTAACTGAAGCTTTCTTT.

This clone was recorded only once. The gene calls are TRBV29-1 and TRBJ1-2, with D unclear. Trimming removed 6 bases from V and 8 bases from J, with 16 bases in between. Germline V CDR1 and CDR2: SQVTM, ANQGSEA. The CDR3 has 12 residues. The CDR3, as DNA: TGCAGCGTCGAGTCGCTATGGCCCGGCTACACCTTC. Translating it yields CSVESLWPGYTF.

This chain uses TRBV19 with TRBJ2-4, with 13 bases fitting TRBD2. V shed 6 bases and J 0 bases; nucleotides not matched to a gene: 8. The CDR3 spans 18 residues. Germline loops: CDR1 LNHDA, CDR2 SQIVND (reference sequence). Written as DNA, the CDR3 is TGTGCCAGTAGCACTAGCGGGGGGGTACCACTAGCCAAAAACATTCAGTACTTC. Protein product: CASSTSGGVPLAKNIQYF.

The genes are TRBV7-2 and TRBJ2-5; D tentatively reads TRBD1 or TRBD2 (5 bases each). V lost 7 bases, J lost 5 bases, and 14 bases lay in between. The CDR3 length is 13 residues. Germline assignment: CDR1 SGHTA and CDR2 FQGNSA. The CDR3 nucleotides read TGTGCCAGCACCCAGAGGGGCTGGGAGACCCAGTACTTC. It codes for CASTQRGWETQYF.

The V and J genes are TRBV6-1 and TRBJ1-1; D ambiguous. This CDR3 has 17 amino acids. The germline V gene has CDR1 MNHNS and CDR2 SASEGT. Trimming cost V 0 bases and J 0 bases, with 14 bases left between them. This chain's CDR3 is CASSEAWGWEMNTEAFF. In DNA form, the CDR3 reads TGTGCCAGCAGTGAAGCGTGGGGTTGGGAGATGAACACTGAAGCTTTCTTT.

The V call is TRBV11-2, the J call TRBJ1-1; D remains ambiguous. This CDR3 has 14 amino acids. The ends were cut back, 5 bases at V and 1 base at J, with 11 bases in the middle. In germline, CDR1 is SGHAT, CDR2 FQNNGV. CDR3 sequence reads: CASSRRTQNTEAFF. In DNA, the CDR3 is TGTGCCAGCAGCCGAAGGACGCAGAACACTGAAGCTTTCTTT.

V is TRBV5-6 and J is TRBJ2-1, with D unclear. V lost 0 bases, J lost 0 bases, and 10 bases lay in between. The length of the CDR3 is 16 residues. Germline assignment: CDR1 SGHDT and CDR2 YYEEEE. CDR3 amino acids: CASSLETVFSYNEQFF. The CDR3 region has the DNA TGTGCCAGCAGCTTGGAGACGGTCTTCTCCTACAATGAGCAGTTCTTC.

The CDR3 DNA sequence: TGCAGCGTTGATCCGAGCGGGAGCAAATACAATGAGCAGTTCTTC. Amino acid sequence: CSVDPSGSKYNEQFF. The V gene is TRBV29-1, the J gene TRBJ2-1; 8 bases map to TRBD2. Germline V gene lookup returns CDR1 SQVTM and CDR2 ANQGSEA. After removal of 3 bases from V and 4 bases from J, the junction contained 8 bases not matched to a gene. The CDR3 covers 15 residues.